These 29 T cell receptor beta chains originate from one sample sequenced in a study of T cells in Graves' hyperthyroidism and ophthalmopathy. From RNA transcripts, TCR beta CDR3 regions were amplified. HTBI primers were the set used in a first-round RT-PCR of the TCR CDR3. TCRdb independently ran MiXCR on the multiplex PCR reads; one entry per CDR3 protein. This sample has around 690,000 distinct CDR3 sequences, with around 21% found just once. The sample taken for sequencing was blood. All receptors come from a man under 40 with Graves' ophthalmopathy.

The chain has TRBV20-1 and TRBJ2-5; perhaps TRBD1 as D (7 bases). Germline values: CDR1 DFQATT, CDR2 SNEGSKA (reference sequence). The length of the CDR3 is 17 residues. V was pared by 1 base and J by 3 bases, with 21 bases between. The CDR3 DNA sequence: TGCAGTGCTAGAGTAACCCCTTCAGGGGGGAACGAAGAGACCCAGTACTTC. This encodes CSARVTPSGGNEETQYF.

This clonotype was counted ten times or more. This sequence joins TRBV11-2 and TRBJ1-1; D not certain. V was clipped by 0 bases and J by 7 bases, with 21 bases between them. Per germline, CDR1 SGHAT and CDR2 FQNNGV. The CDR3 covers 17 residues. The CDR3 spells CASSLDGEGWWHGEAFF. DNA for the CDR3: TGTGCCAGCAGCTTAGATGGGGAGGGATGGTGGCACGGTGAAGCTTTCTTT.

This clonotype was seen just once. The rearrangement links TRBV19 to TRBJ2-5; 8 bases fit TRBD1. This CDR3 is 16 amino acids long. Looked up from germline, CDR1 is LNHDA and CDR2 is SQIVND (reference sequence). Germline trimming cut 4 bases from V and 4 bases from J; bases unmatched to any gene: 11. CDR3 nucleotides: TGTGCCAGTAGTACGACAGGGGTTAGGGCCAGAGAGACCCAGTACTTC. It yields the protein CASSTTGVRARETQYF.

This clonotype was seen more than once but under ten times. The chain employs TRBV7-2 and TRBJ1-5; D is perhaps TRBD1 (6 bases). Germline V gene data show CDR1 as SGHTA and CDR2 as FQGNSA. V gave up 5 bases and J gave up 4 bases, with 12 bases separating them. This CDR3 is 14 amino acids long. The CDR3 sequence: CASSATGNNQPQHF. In DNA form, the CDR3 reads TGTGCCAGCAGCGCAACAGGGAATAATCAGCCCCAGCATTTT.

Concerning this clonotype itself: A read error may explain this, as a much larger clone is one base away. The V gene is TRBV12-3 or TRBV12-4, the J gene TRBJ2-7, with unresolved D. This CDR3 contains 13 residues. As DNA, the CDR3 is TGTGCCAGCAGTTTATCTCTAACCTACGAGCAGTGCTTC. It translates to CASSLSLTYEQCF.

This clonotype was seen more than once but under ten times. The chain joins TRBV6-1 to TRBJ1-1, with TRBD1 matching over 7 bases. Germline CDR1 MNHNS, CDR2 SASEGT. J gave up 0 bases and V 1 base, and 5 bases lay outside the gene matches. CDR3 length: 16 amino acids. The CDR3 sequence: CASSEGDRAMNTEAFF. The CDR3 region has the DNA TGTGCCAGCAGTGAAGGCGACAGGGCAATGAACACTGAAGCTTTCTTT.

This clonotype was picked up many times. The chain couples TRBV28 to TRBJ1-2; no firm D call. V was pared by 6 bases and J by 6 bases, with 20 bases between. The CDR3 has 15 amino acids. Germline assignment: CDR1 MDHEN and CDR2 SYDVKM. Written as DNA, the CDR3 is TGTGCCAGCAGACTTGGGCCGTGGGTCTCCGATGGCTACACCTTC. The encoded protein is CASRLGPWVSDGYTF.

The rearrangement uses TRBV7-2 and TRBJ1-5; no reliable D call. Per the germline V gene, CDR1 is SGHTA and CDR2 is FQGNSA. This CDR3 comprises 15 residues. V was pared by 5 bases and J by 2 bases, with 13 bases between. The CDR3 DNA sequence: TGTGCCAGCAGCCTACAGCCTTTGGGCAATCAGCCCCAGCATTTT. Amino acid sequence: CASSLQPLGNQPQHF.

J is TRBJ1-2 and V is TRBV30, with TRBD1 as a possible D gene (5 bases). The V end was cut by 0 bases, the J end by 8 bases, with 16 bases between. Germline V gives CDR1 GTSNPN, CDR2 SVGIG (reference sequence). The CDR3 spans 14 residues. CDR3 bases: TGTGCCTGGAGTGTCATCGGGACCCTGGGGGGCTACACCTTC. Amino acids: CAWSVIGTLGGYTF. Full variable domain (outside the CDR3, taken from reference TRBV30 and TRBJ1-2): SQTIHQWPATLVQPVGSPLSLECTVEGTSNPNLYWYRQAAGRGLQLLFYSVGIGQISSEVPQNLSASRPQDRQFILSSKKLLLSDSGFYLCAWSVIGTLGGYTFGSGTRLTVV.

This clonotype was seen many times. V usage is TRBV2 and J usage is TRBJ2-1; 13 bases map to TRBD2. This CDR3 region has 14 residues. Germline values: CDR1 SNHLY, CDR2 FYNNEI. J was trimmed by 9 bases and V by 7 bases; bases with no gene match: 6. Here the CDR3 reads CASTPRTSGGEQFF. As DNA, the CDR3 is TGTGCCAGCACCCCGAGGACTAGCGGGGGTGAGCAGTTCTTC.

The gene calls are TRBV25-1 and TRBJ1-1; D call uncertain. V was cut by 4 bases and J by 2 bases, with 14 bases left in between. Germline V gives CDR1 MGHDK, CDR2 SYGVNS. CDR3 length equals 15 residues. The CDR3 loop is CASSALGGLNTEAFF. In DNA, the CDR3 is TGTGCCAGCAGTGCTTTGGGAGGGTTAAACACTGAAGCTTTCTTT.

This clonotype was observed a few times. The chain joins TRBV20-1 to TRBJ2-5; D is uncertain. Trimming removed 7 bases from V and 5 bases from J, with 8 bases in between. This CDR3 contains 10 residues. CDR1 and CDR2 from the germline V gene are DFQATT and SNEGSKA (reference sequence). The CDR3 nucleotides read TGCAGTGGGGTGATGGAGACCCAGTACTTC. Translating it yields CSGVMETQYF.

This clonotype was seen only a few times. The chain combines TRBV20-1 with TRBJ2-2, with D maybe TRBD2 (5 bases). Trimming took 3 bases from V and 5 from J, leaving 13 bases between them. From germline, CDR1 is DFQATT and CDR2 SNEGSKA (reference sequence). The CDR3 is made up of 14 amino acids. CDR3 amino acids: CSARRVMGTGELFF. CDR3 in DNA: TGCAGTGCTAGGAGGGTAATGGGGACCGGGGAGCTGTTTTTT.

In its sample, this clonotype was seen many times. This rearrangement joins TRBV11-3 to TRBJ2-5; 7 bases align to TRBD2. The CDR3 sequence is 15 residues long. Per the germline V gene, CDR1 is SGHNT and CDR2 is YENEEA. The trim removed 1 base at V and 1 base at J, leaving 3 bases unmatched. The CDR3 sequence: CASSLVERGQETQYF. Here the CDR3 DNA reads TGTGCCAGCAGCTTAGTAGAGCGGGGCCAAGAGACCCAGTACTTC.

The chain links TRBV29-1 to TRBJ2-1, with 8 bases aligning to TRBD1. This CDR3 contains 12 residues. V shed 8 bases, J shed 8 bases, and the junction held 8 bases outside the gene matches. Germline lookup yields CDR1 SQVTM and CDR2 ANQGSEA. The CDR3 nucleotides read TGCAGCATTCCTCAGGGGGCTCATGAGCAGTTCTTC. Translating gives CSIPQGAHEQFF.

A few counts support this clonotype. V and J are TRBV10-1 and TRBJ2-7, with 11 bases aligning to TRBD2. The CDR3 spans 13 residues. V gave up 9 bases and J gave up 5 bases; unmatched junction bases: 6. CDR1 WNHNN and CDR2 SYGVQD come from the germline V gene (reference sequence). CDR3 DNA sequence: TGCGCCAGTTTACTAGCGGGAGCCCACGAGCAGTACTTC. Translating it yields CASLLAGAHEQYF.

Only a few counts were recorded for this clonotype. The J gene is TRBJ1-4, the V gene TRBV7-9; TRBD1 is a possible D gene (6 bases). Trimming cost V 5 bases and J 8 bases, with 18 bases left between them. Germline lookup yields CDR1 SEHNR and CDR2 FQNEAQ (reference sequence). This CDR3 is 15 amino acids long. CDR3 DNA sequence: TGTGCCAGCAGCCCGAACCGAGGGGGGCCCGAAAAACTGTTTTTT. This translates into CASSPNRGGPEKLFF. Full variable domain (missing parts from reference TRBV7-9 and TRBJ1-4): DTGVSQNPRHKITKRGQNVTFRCDPISEHNRLYWYRQTLGQGPEFLTYFQNEAQLEKSRLLSDRFSAERPKGSFSTLEIQRTEQGDSAMYLCASSPNRGGPEKLFFGSGTQLSVL.

The chain couples TRBV20-1 to TRBJ2-2; possible D gene TRBD2, 6 bases. V was clipped by 1 base and J by 0 bases, with 15 bases between them. Germline CDR1 is DFQATT and CDR2 is SNEGSKA (reference sequence). The CDR3 length is 17 residues. The CDR3: CSARGLTGTPNTGELFF. CDR3 DNA sequence: TGCAGTGCTAGAGGTCTTACCGGGACTCCGAACACCGGGGAGCTGTTTTTT.

The chain couples TRBV28 to TRBJ2-2; no clear D. Per the germline V gene, CDR1 is MDHEN and CDR2 is SYDVKM. This CDR3 spans 14 amino acids. Trimming left V 6 bases short and J 0 bases short, with 8 bases between. CDR3 amino acids: CASSGPANTGELFF. CDR3 sequence (DNA): TGTGCCAGCAGCGGGCCTGCGAACACCGGGGAGCTGTTTTTT. The full variable domain, in which reference TRBV28 and TRBJ2-2 provide the parts outside the CDR3, is DVKVTQSSRYLVKRTGEKVFLECVQDMDHENMFWYRQDPGLGLRLIYFSYDVKMKEKGDIPEGYSVSREKKERFSLILESASTNQTSMYLCASSGPANTGELFFGEGSRLTVL.

The rearrangement uses TRBV29-1 and TRBJ2-2; D is perhaps TRBD1 or TRBD2 (5 bases each). With 4 bases removed from V and 4 bases from J, the gap between germline ends came to 13 bases. This CDR3 is built from 14 residues. Per the germline V gene, CDR1 is SQVTM and CDR2 is ANQGSEA. The CDR3 spells CSVASGPPTGELFF. The CDR3 coding sequence is TGCAGCGTTGCGTCGGGACCACCCACCGGGGAGCTGTTTTTT.

At least ten counts were recorded for this clonotype. The CDR3 protein is CASSSAGTRNPDNTGELFF. CDR3 in DNA: TGTGCCAGCAGCAGCGCAGGGACCCGAAATCCAGACAACACCGGGGAGCTGTTTTTT. The chain combines TRBV11-1 with TRBJ2-2; D is tentatively TRBD1 or TRBD2 (5 bases each). Germline values: CDR1 SGHAT, CDR2 FQDESV (reference sequence). V lost 5 bases, J lost 2 bases, and 24 bases lay in between. This CDR3 is 19 amino acids long.

This clonotype was seen repeatedly, ten times or more. This chain joins TRBV6-1 and TRBJ1-5; weak D call: TRBD1 (5 bases). Germline loops: CDR1 MNHNS, CDR2 SASEGT. The V gene lost 2 bases and the J gene lost 8 bases, with 16 bases spanning the gap. The CDR3 totals 15 residues. CDR3 residues: CASSENLGVLEPQHF. The CDR3 DNA reads TGTGCCAGCAGTGAAAATTTAGGGGTTCTTGAGCCCCAGCATTTT.

Many counts were recorded for this clonotype. The rearrangement joins TRBV7-9 to TRBJ2-7, with a possible D match to TRBD2 (5 bases). The CDR3 extends over 13 amino acids. CDR1 SEHNR and CDR2 FQNEAQ come from the germline V gene (reference sequence). V was pared by 5 bases and J by 3 bases, with 11 bases between. The CDR3 loop reads CASSPRADYEQYF. CDR3 DNA: TGTGCCAGCAGCCCGAGGGCTGACTACGAGCAGTACTTC.

The chain links TRBV3-1 to TRBJ1-2; the match to TRBD1 covers 8 bases. Germline CDR1 LGHDT, CDR2 YNNKEL (reference sequence). J lost 4 bases, V lost 1 base, and 8 bases had no gene match. The CDR3 length is 16 residues. CDR3 loop: CASSQGPRTGLYGYTF. CDR3 coding DNA: TGTGCCAGCAGCCAAGGGCCCCGGACAGGGCTCTATGGCTACACCTTC.

Ten or more counts support this clonotype. V usage is TRBV5-1 and J usage is TRBJ2-1; D may be TRBD1 (6 bases). Per germline, CDR1 SGHRS and CDR2 YFSETQ. Deletions cut 3 bases from V and 3 bases from J, with 22 bases between. This CDR3 spans 18 amino acids. The CDR3 loop reads CASSSGPRTRDIYNEQFF. CDR3 DNA sequence: TGCGCCAGCAGCTCAGGACCACGGACCCGGGACATCTACAATGAGCAGTTCTTC.

The chain has TRBV2 and TRBJ2-1; tentative D call: TRBD1 (6 bases). CDR1 is SNHLY and CDR2 is FYNNEI in the germline V gene. V was cut by 8 bases and J by 5 bases, with 13 bases left in between. The CDR3 has 13 residues. CDR3: CASQGPWNNEQFF. In nucleotides, the CDR3 is TGTGCCAGCCAGGGGCCTTGGAACAATGAGCAGTTCTTC.

The rearrangement uses TRBV5-1 and TRBJ1-5; no clear D. Trimming removed 2 bases at V and 6 bases at J, with 12 bases between. Germline CDR1 reads SGHRS; CDR2 reads YFSETQ. This CDR3 is 14 amino acids long. The CDR3 sequence is CASSFDGSGQPQHF. As DNA, the CDR3 is TGCGCCAGCAGCTTCGACGGGTCGGGTCAGCCCCAGCATTTT.

This clonotype was recorded a few times. The V gene is TRBV19, the J gene TRBJ1-2; D might be TRBD1 (6 bases). The CDR3 consists of 13 residues. The ends were cut back, 3 bases at V and 3 bases at J, with 8 bases in the middle. The germline V gene encodes CDR1 LNHDA and CDR2 SQIVND (reference sequence). For the CDR3, the DNA is TGTGCCAGTAGTATCTCAGGGGACTATGGCTACACCTTC. It specifies CASSISGDYGYTF.

This clonotype was observed at least ten times. The gene calls are TRBV5-1 and TRBJ1-2; D unclear. The germline V gene encodes CDR1 SGHRS and CDR2 YFSETQ. The CDR3 is made up of 12 amino acids. With 4 bases removed from V and 1 base from J, the gap between germline ends came to 5 bases. This CDR3 is CASSAVNYGYTF. The CDR3 nucleotides read TGCGCCAGCAGCGCGGTTAACTATGGCTACACCTTC. Full variable domain (rest looked up from reference TRBV5-1 and TRBJ1-2): KAGVTQTPRYLIKTRGQQVTLSCSPISGHRSVSWYQQTPGQGLQFLFEYFSETQRNKGNFPGRFSGRQFSNSRSEMNVSTLELGDSALYLCASSAVNYGYTFGSGTRLTVV.